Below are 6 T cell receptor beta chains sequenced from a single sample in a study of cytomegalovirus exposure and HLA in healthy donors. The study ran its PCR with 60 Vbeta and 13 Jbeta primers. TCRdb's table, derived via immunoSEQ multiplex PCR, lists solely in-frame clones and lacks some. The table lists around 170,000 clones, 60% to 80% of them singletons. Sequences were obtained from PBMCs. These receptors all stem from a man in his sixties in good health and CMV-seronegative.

The DNA for the CDR3 is TGTGCCAGCAGCGTAGCGACTAGCGCTGCCTACGAGCAGTACTTC. This encodes CASSVATSAAYEQYF. The chain joins TRBV9 to TRBJ2-7; 8 nucleotides align to TRBD2. The germline CDR1 and CDR2 sequences are SGDLS and YYNGEE. The V gene end was trimmed by 0 bases and the J gene end by 2 bases; junction bases not matched to a gene: 4. The CDR3 contains 15 residues.

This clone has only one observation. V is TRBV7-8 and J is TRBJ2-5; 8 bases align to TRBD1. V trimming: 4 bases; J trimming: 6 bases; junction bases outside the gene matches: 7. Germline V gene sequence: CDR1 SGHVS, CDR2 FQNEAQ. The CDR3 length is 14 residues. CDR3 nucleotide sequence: TGTGCCAGCAGCTATGTACAGGGGGGAAAGACCCAGTACTTC. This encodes CASSYVQGGKTQYF.

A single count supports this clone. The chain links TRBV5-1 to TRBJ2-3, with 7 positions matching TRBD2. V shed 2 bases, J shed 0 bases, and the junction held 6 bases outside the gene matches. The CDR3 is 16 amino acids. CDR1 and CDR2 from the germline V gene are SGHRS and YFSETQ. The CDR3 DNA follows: TGCGCCAGCAGCTTCCAGGGAGGGAGTAGCACAGATACGCAGTATTTT. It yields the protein CASSFQGGSSTDTQYF.

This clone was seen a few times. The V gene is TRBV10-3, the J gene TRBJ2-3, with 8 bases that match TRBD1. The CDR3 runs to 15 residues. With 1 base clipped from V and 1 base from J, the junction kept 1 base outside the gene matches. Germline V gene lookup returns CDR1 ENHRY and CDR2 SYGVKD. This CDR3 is CAISEWGQGTDTQYF. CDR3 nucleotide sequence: TGTGCCATCAGTGAGTGGGGACAGGGCACAGATACGCAGTATTTT.

CDR3 in DNA: TGTGCCAGCAGTTACAACTCTGGCGGGGGGTCAGAGACCCAGTACTTC. Translation: CASSYNSGGGSETQYF. This chain connects TRBV6-5 to TRBJ2-5, with TRBD2 identical over 8 bases. The V segment lost 2 bases and the J segment 4 bases; nucleotides outside the gene matches: 9. CDR1 is MNHEY, CDR2 SVGAGI, per germline. The CDR3 spans 16 residues.

The CDR3 coding sequence is TGTGCCAGCAGTCCGGGACTAGCGGGAGGCGAGCAGTACTTC. Its translation: CASSPGLAGGEQYF. The rearrangement joins TRBV2 to TRBJ2-7; TRBD2 agrees at 15 bases. The ends lost 5 bases at V and 6 bases at J; junction bases unmatched: 2. The germline V gene has CDR1 SNHLY and CDR2 FYNNEI. The CDR3 is made up of 14 amino acids.